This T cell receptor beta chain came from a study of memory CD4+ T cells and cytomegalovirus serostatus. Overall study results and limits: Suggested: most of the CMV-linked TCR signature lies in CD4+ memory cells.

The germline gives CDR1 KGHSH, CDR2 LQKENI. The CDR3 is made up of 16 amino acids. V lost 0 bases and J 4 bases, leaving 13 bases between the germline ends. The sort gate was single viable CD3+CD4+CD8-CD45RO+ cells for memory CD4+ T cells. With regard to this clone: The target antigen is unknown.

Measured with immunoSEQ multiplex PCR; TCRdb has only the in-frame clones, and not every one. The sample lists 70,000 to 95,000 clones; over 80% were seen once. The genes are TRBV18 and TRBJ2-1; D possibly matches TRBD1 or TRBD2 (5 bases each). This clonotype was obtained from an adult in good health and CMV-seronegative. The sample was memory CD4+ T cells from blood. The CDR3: CASSPPSQGAYNEQFF. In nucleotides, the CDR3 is TGTGCCAGCTCACCACCGTCGCAGGGAGCATACAATGAGCAGTTCTTC.